Each of the 2 T cell receptor beta chains below was sequenced from the same sample in a study of CD8 T cells in Susac syndrome. Reverse transcription of roughly 0.45 to 1 ug RNA was performed with random hexamers. From the immunoSEQ multiplex PCR reads, TCRdb called clonotypes with MiXCR, one entry per CDR3 protein. The data hold roughly 80,000 distinct CDR3 sequences, with roughly 95% observed a single time. Input material: CD8+ T cells from PBMCs. The receptors were sampled from a human donor with Susac syndrome.

The chain recombines TRBV5-1 with TRBJ2-5, with 8 bases lining up with TRBD1. The V gene's germline CDR1 is SGHRS and CDR2 YFSETQ. V dropped 0 bases and J dropped 4; count of bases not matched to a gene: 5. The CDR3 sequence is 15 residues long. DNA for the CDR3: TGCGCCAGCAGCTTGGACGGCAGGGGGCGAGAGACCCAGTACTTC. Amino acids: CASSLDGRGRETQYF.

The chain is built from TRBV3-1 and TRBJ2-1; TRBD1 might be the D (6 bases). Trimming left V 2 bases short and J 4 bases short, with 12 bases between. The CDR3 covers 15 residues. Germline V gene sequence: CDR1 LGHDT, CDR2 YNNKEL (reference sequence). CDR3 DNA: TGTGCCAGCAGCCAATCGGGACACCTATACAATGAGCAGTTCTTC. Its protein is CASSQSGHLYNEQFF.